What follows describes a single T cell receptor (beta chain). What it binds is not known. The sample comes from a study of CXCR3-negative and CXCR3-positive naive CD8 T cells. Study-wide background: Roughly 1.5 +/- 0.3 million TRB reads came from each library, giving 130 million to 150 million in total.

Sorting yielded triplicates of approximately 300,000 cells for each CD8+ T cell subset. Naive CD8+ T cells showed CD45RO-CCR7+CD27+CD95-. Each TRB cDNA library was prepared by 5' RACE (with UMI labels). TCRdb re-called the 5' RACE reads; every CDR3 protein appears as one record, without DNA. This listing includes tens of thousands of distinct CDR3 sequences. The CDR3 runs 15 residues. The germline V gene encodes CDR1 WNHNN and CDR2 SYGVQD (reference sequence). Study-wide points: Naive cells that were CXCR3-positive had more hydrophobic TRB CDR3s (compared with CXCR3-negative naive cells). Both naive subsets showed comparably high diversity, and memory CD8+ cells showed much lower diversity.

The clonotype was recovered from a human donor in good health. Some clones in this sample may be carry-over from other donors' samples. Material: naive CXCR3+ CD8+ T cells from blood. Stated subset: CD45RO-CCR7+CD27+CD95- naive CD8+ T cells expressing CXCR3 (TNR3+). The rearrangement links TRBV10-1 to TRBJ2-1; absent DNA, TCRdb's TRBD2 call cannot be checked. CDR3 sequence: CASRLEEVSHNEQFF.